The clone carrying this T cell receptor beta chain was seen a handful of times. Its antigen is currently unknown. At the DNA level, this CDR3 is encoded by other sequences in the same sample as well. This sample is part of a study of beta chain features in type 1 diabetes. About the study: Across the samples, roughly 99 million sorted cells were examined in total.

CD4+ naive, central memory, regulatory and stem cell-like memory cells were sorted via CD45RO/CCR7/CD25/CD127/CD95/CD27. Over 95% purity was reached by all sorted populations. Reverse transcribing all isolated RNA meant expressed TCRB transcripts were sequenced. The repertoire was sequenced with immunoSEQ multiplex PCR; TCRdb's copy has only in-frame clones and lacks some. The sample holds about 650,000 clones; 9.5% to 15% are singletons and the top ten take 0.09% to 0.15%. Findings and limits, study-wide: Equally in patients and controls, shorter templates might have been favored by PCR. All four CD4+ subsets from Type 1 diabetes patients carried moderately but significantly shorter TCRB CDR3s.

The CDR3 covers 14 residues. Germline-derived CDR1 and CDR2 are MNHEY and SVGAGI. V was trimmed by 0 bases and J by 3 bases, leaving 8 bases between them. The chain links TRBV6-5 to TRBJ2-5; TRBD1 might be the D (6 bases). The receptor's source is a man younger than 45 with type 1 diabetes. Sequenced material: naive CD4+ T cells from blood. CDR3 coding DNA: TGTGCCAGCAGTTACTCGGGGACAAAAGAGACCCAGTACTTC. Translated: CASSYSGTKETQYF.